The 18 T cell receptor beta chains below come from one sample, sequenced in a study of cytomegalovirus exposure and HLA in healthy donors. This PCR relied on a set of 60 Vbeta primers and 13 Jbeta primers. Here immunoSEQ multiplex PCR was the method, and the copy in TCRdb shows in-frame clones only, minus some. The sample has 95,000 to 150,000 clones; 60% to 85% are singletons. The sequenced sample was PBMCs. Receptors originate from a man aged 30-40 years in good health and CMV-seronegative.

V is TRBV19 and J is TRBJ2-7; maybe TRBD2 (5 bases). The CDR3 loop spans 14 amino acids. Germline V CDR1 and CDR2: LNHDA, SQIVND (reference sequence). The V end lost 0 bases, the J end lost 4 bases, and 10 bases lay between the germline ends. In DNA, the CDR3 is TGTGCCAGTAGTATAGATCGGGAAGGGTACGAGCAGTACTTC. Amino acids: CASSIDREGYEQYF.

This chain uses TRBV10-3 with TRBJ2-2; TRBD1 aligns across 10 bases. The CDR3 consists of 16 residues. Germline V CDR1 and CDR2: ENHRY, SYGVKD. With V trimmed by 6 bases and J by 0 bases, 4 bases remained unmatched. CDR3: CAIRSGQGTNTGELFF. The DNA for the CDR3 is TGTGCCATCAGGTCGGGACAGGGGACGAACACCGGGGAGCTGTTTTTT.

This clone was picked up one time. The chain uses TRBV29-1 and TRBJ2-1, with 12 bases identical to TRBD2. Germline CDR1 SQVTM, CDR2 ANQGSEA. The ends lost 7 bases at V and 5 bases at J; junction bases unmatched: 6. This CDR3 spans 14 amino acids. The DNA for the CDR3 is TGCAGCGCACAGACTAGCGGGGGTAACAATGAGCAGTTCTTC. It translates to CSAQTSGGNNEQFF.

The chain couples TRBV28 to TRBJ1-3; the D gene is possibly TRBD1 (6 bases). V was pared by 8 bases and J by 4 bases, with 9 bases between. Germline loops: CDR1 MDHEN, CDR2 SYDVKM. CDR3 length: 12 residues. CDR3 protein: CASGGGGNTIYF. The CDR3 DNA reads TGTGCCAGCGGTGGGGGCGGAAACACCATATATTTT.

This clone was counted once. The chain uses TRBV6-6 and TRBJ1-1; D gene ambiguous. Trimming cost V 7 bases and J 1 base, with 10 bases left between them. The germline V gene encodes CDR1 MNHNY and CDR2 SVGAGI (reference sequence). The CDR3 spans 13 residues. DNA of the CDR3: TGTGCCAGCAACCAGGTGAAGAACACTGAAGCTTTCTTT. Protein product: CASNQVKNTEAFF.

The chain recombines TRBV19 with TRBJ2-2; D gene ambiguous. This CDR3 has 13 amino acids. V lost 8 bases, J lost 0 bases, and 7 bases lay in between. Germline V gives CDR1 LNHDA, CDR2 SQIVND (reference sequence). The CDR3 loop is CASRRANTGELFF. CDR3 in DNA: TGTGCCAGTCGACGGGCGAACACCGGGGAGCTGTTTTTT.

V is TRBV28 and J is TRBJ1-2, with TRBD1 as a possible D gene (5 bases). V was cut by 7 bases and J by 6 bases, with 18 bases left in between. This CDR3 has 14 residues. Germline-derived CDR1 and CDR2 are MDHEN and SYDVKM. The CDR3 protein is CASMGGSGSNGYTF. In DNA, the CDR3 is TGTGCCAGCATGGGAGGTTCAGGGTCGAATGGCTACACCTTC.

This chain's CDR3 is CASSLSPYSNQPQHF. DNA for the CDR3: TGTGCCAGCAGTTTGTCCCCTTACTCTAATCAGCCCCAGCATTTT. V and J are TRBV28 and TRBJ1-5; D gene ambiguous. This CDR3 has 15 amino acids. Germline CDR1 is MDHEN and CDR2 is SYDVKM. Trimming removed 3 bases from V and 4 bases from J, with 13 bases in between.

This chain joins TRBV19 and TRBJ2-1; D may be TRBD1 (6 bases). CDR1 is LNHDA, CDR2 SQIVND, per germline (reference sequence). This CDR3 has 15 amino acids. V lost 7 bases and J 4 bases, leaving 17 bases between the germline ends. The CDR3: CASTRTEKIYNEQFF. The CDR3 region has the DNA TGTGCCAGTACCAGGACAGAGAAGATATACAATGAGCAGTTCTTC.

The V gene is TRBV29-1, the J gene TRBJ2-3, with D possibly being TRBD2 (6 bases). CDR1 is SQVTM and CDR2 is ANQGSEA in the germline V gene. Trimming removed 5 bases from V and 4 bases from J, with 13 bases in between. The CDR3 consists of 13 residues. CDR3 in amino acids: CSVKPSGADTQYF. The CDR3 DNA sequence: TGCAGCGTTAAGCCCTCGGGGGCAGATACGCAGTATTTT.

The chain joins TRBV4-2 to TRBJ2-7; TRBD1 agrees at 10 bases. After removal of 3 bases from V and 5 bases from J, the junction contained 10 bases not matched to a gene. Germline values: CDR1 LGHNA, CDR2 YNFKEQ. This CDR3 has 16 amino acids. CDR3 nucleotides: TGTGCCAGCAGCCAGGAACCTCCGGGACAGGGGCACGAGCAGTACTTC. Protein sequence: CASSQEPPGQGHEQYF.

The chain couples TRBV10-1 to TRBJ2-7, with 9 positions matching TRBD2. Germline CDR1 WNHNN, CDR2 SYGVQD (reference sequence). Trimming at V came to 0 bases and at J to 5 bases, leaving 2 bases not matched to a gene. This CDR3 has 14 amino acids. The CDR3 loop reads CASSESSGRNEQYF. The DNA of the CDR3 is TGCGCCAGCAGTGAGTCTAGCGGGAGAAACGAGCAGTACTTC.

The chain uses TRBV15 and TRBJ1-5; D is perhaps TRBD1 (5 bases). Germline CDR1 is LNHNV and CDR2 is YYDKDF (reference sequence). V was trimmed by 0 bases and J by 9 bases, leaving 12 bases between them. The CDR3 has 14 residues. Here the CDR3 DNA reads TGTGCCACCAGCAGAGATTCGGGGGAAGGGCCCCAGCATTTT. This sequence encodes CATSRDSGEGPQHF.

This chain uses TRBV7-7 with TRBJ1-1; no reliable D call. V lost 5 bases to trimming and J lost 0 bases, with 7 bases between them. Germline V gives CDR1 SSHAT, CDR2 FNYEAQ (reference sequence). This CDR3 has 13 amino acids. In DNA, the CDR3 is TGTGCCAGCAGCCATAACATGAACACTGAAGCTTTCTTT. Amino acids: CASSHNMNTEAFF.

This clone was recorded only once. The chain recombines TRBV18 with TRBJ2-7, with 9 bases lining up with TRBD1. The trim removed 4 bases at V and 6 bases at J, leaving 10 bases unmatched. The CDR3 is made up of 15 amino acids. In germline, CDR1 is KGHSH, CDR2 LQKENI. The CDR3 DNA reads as TGTGCCAGCTCACGGGATACAGGGGGCGCTGGCGAGCAGTACTTC. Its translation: CASSRDTGGAGEQYF.

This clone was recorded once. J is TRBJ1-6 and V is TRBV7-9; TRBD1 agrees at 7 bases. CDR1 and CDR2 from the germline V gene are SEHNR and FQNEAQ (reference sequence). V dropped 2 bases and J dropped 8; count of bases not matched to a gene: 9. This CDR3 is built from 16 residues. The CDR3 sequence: CASSLRGDRFYSPLHF. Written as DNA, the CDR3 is TGTGCCAGCAGCTTACGAGGGGACAGATTCTATTCACCCCTCCACTTT.

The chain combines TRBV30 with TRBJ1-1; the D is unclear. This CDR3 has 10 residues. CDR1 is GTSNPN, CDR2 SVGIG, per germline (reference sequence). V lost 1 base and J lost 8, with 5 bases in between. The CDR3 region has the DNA TGTGCCTGGAGTGGGCCCGAAGCTTTCTTT. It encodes CAWSGPEAFF. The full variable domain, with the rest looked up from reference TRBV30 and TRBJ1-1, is SQTIHQWPATLVQPVGSPLSLECTVEGTSNPNLYWYRQAAGRGLQLLFYSVGIGQISSEVPQNLSASRPQDRQFILSSKKLLLSDSGFYLCAWSGPEAFFGQGTRLTVV.

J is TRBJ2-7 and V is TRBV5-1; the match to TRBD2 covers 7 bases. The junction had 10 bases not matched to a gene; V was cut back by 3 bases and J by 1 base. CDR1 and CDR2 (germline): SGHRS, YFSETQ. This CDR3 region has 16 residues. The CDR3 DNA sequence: TGCGCCAGCAGCTGGAAGCCTAGTAGCGGGTCCTACGAGCAGTACTTC. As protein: CASSWKPSSGSYEQYF.